Below are 12 T cell receptor beta chains sequenced from a single sample in a study of tumor-infiltrating lymphocytes in primary liver carcinoma. TCR beta cDNA was made from 400 to 500 ng total RNA with a constant-region primer. Modified slightly, ARM-PCR produced TCR beta libraries over three nested multiplex PCR rounds. Running 9 to 11 cycles apiece, the first two PCR rounds relied on TRBV1-TRBV30 forward primers together with a C-beta reverse primer. TCRdb used MiXCR to reprocess the multiplex PCR reads, holding one entry per CDR3 protein. This sample has about 35,000 distinct CDR3 sequences, with around 74% found just once. Without any cell sorting, roughly 18-31 mg of bulk tissue yielded co-extracted RNA and DNA. Sequencing input: liver tumor tissue from sampling region 4. Regarding subset: tumor region T4, right-lateral pole. The receptors shown here come from a man in his forties with primary liver carcinoma and hepatitis B virus infection.

This clonotype was seen at least ten times. The conserved phenylalanine or tryptophan is not found at the CDR3 terminus, so this likely reflects a read error. The chain is built from TRBV7-9 and TRBJ2-7; TRBD1 or TRBD2 may be the D gene (5 bases each). V was pared by 7 bases and J by 3 bases, with 22 bases between. The CDR3 is 16 residues long. Germline loops: CDR1 SEHNR, CDR2 FQNEAQ (reference sequence). CDR3 in amino acids: CASTLAGVWGNYEQYS. The CDR3 DNA follows: TGTGCCAGCACTTTAGCAGGAGTGTGGGGGAACTACGAGCAGTACTCC.

With respect to this clonotype: A junction boundary mismatches the germline segment, possibly from a read error. The chain combines TRBV24-1 with TRBJ2-1; 9 bases map to TRBD2. This CDR3 spans 16 amino acids. Germline V gene lookup returns CDR1 KGHDR and CDR2 SFDVKD. CDR3 sequence reads: CATSDHSGSSYNERFF. The CDR3 region has the DNA TGTGCCACCAGTGATCATAGCGGGAGCTCCTACAATGAGCGGTTCTTC.

This clonotype was counted at least ten times. The J gene is TRBJ2-1, the V gene TRBV25-1; 13 bases are a match to TRBD2. Germline V gene data show CDR1 as MGHDK and CDR2 as SYGVNS. Trimming at V came to 7 bases and at J to 10 bases, leaving 4 bases not matched to a gene. CDR3 size: 13 residues. The CDR3 loop is CASNRLAGGEQFF. As DNA, the CDR3 is TGTGCCAGCAACCGACTAGCGGGAGGCGAGCAGTTCTTC.

This clonotype is classed as medium-sized. The chain links TRBV11-2 to TRBJ2-1; 12 bases fit TRBD2. The CDR3 is 14 amino acids. The germline CDR1 and CDR2 sequences are SGHAT and FQNNGV. V shed 0 bases, J shed 15 bases, and the junction held 6 bases outside the gene matches. CDR3 DNA sequence: TGTGCCAGCAGCTTAGATACTAGCGGGAGGTCTCTGTTCTTC. This encodes CASSLDTSGRSLFF.

This clonotype showed up just once. The V gene is TRBV13, the J gene TRBJ1-5; D not certain. This CDR3 comprises 14 residues. CDR1 is PRHDT and CDR2 is FYEKMQ in the germline V gene (reference sequence). V gave up 0 bases and J gave up 14 bases, with 17 bases separating them. CDR3 sequence reads: CASSLGGSHQSKHF. The DNA of the CDR3 is TGTGCCAGCAGCTTAGGAGGGAGCCATCAGTCCAAGCATTTT.

In regard to this clonotype: An end of the junction does not agree with germline; a read error may underlie this. The J gene is TRBJ1-2, the V gene TRBV28; possible D gene TRBD1, 6 bases. Germline V gene data show CDR1 as MDHEN and CDR2 as SYDVKM. The CDR3 covers 16 residues. In DNA form, the CDR3 reads TGTGCCAGCAGTACACCCCCCGGGACAAGGACCTATGGCCACACCTTC. Protein product: CASSTPPGTRTYGHTF.

The chain carries TRBV29-1 and TRBJ2-2; a weak D match, TRBD2 (5 bases). The germline CDR1 and CDR2 sequences are SQVTM and ANQGSEA. The V and J ends lost 4 bases and 3 bases respectively, with 15 bases between them. The CDR3 loop spans 15 amino acids. The CDR3 DNA reads as TGCAGCGTTGTGACTAACGCGGCGGACACCGGGGAGCTGTTTTTT. Translation gives CSVVTNAADTGELFF.

The table lists this clonotype with many counts. This chain uses TRBV19 with TRBJ2-3, with TRBD2 as a possible D gene (6 bases). V was clipped by 5 bases and J by 1 base, with 13 bases between them. There are 15 residues in the CDR3. Germline V CDR1 and CDR2: LNHDA, SQIVND (reference sequence). The CDR3 sequence: CASSSGTGGTDTQYF. CDR3 in DNA: TGTGCCAGTAGTTCGGGGACGGGAGGCACAGATACGCAGTATTTT.

The V and J genes are TRBV5-1 and TRBJ2-5, with TRBD2 matching over 14 bases. The V gene end was trimmed by 6 bases and the J gene end by 10 bases; junction bases not matched to a gene: 14. CDR1 and CDR2 (germline): SGHRS, YFSETQ. The CDR3 covers 16 residues. CDR3 nucleotides: TGCGCCAGCACCTCCGGACTAGCGGGAGGAGTCAAGAACCAGTACTTC. It translates to CASTSGLAGGVKNQYF. The complete variable domain, with remaining parts taken from reference TRBV5-1 and TRBJ2-5, reads KAGVTQTPRYLIKTRGQQVTLSCSPISGHRSVSWYQQTPGQGLQFLFEYFSETQRNKGNFPGRFSGRQFSNSRSEMNVSTLELGDSALYLCASTSGLAGGVKNQYFGPGTRLLVL.

Only a few counts were recorded for this clonotype. This chain uses TRBV7-6 with TRBJ2-7; D possibly corresponds to TRBD1 (6 bases). The CDR3 extends over 15 amino acids. The V gene lost 2 bases and the J gene lost 3 bases, with 14 bases spanning the gap. Germline V gene lookup returns CDR1 SGHVS and CDR2 FNYEAQ. Written as DNA, the CDR3 is TGTGCCAGCAGCTTACAAGCAGGGGCCGGCTACGAGCAGTACTTC. Its protein product is CASSLQAGAGYEQYF.

The genes are TRBV6-6 and TRBJ2-7, with TRBD2 matching 11 bases. J was trimmed by 3 bases and V by 7 bases; bases with no gene match: 8. There are 15 residues in the CDR3. Germline loops: CDR1 MNHNY, CDR2 SVGAGI (reference sequence). For the CDR3, the DNA is TGTGCCAGCACCAGAACAGGGACTAGCGGCTACGAGCAGTACTTC. Translation gives CASTRTGTSGYEQYF.

Details on this clonotype: Sequence at one end of the junction differs from germline and may be a read error. V gene TRBV7-9 combines with J gene TRBJ2-3; 7 nucleotides agree with TRBD1. The germline gives CDR1 SEHNR, CDR2 FQNEAQ (reference sequence). This CDR3 is built from 14 residues. As DNA, the CDR3 is TGTGCCAGTAGCTTTGGGACAGCAACAGATACGCAGTATTTT. Translation gives CASSFGTATDTQYF. Full variable domain (rest looked up from reference TRBV7-9 and TRBJ2-3): DTGVSQNPRHKITKRGQNVTFRCDPISEHNRLYWYRQTLGQGPEFLTYFQNEAQLEKSRLLSDRFSAERPKGSFSTLEIQRTEQGDSAMYLCASSFGTATDTQYFGPGTRLTVL.